This T cell receptor beta chain was recovered during a study of memory CD4+ T cells and cytomegalovirus serostatus. Study-wide results and caveats: Of approximately 150 reported CMV TCRbeta sequences, about 70 were found in memory CD4+ repertoires.

As concerns this clone: What it binds is not known.

The protocol was immunoSEQ multiplex PCR, while the TCRdb copy is restricted to in-frame clones and leaves out a portion. This sample yields 45,000 to 65,000 clones, of which roughly 78% are seen a single time; over 0.65% belongs to the top ten. The sort gate was single viable CD3+CD4+CD8-CD45RO+ cells for memory CD4+ T cells. This receptor was identified in an adult in good health and CMV-seronegative. The sample consisted of memory CD4+ T cells from blood.

The DNA of the CDR3 is TGTGCCAGCAGTTCCCGGACAGGTTGGGTGGGGGCCAACGTCCTGACTTTC. This codes for CASSSRTGWVGANVLTF. The chain couples TRBV27 to TRBJ2-6; TRBD1 matches 7 bases. Germline trimming cut 4 bases from V and 4 bases from J; bases unmatched to any gene: 10. The CDR3 consists of 17 residues. Germline CDR1 MNHEY, CDR2 SMNVEV (reference sequence).